One sample yielded the 23 T cell receptor beta chains listed below, sequenced in a study of shared clonotypes between healthy human individuals. Libraries were prepared by immunoSEQ multiplex PCR; TCRdb keeps only in-frame clonotypes and omits some of them. The sample yields 900,000 to 1,200,000 clones, around three quarters seen once. Material for sequencing was memory CD4+ T cells from PBMCs. Noted subset: CD45RA-negative fraction. The source of these receptors is a man between 18 and 35 years old in good health. Some clones in this sample may be carry-over from other donors' samples.

Written as DNA, the CDR3 is TGCAGCGTTGAAAGTGTCTACAATGAGCAGTTCTTC. As protein: CSVESVYNEQFF. The chain has TRBV29-1 and TRBJ2-1; no clear D gene. The CDR3 is 12 amino acids. CDR1 SQVTM and CDR2 ANQGSEA come from the germline V gene. Trimming removed 2 bases from V and 3 bases from J, with 5 bases in between.

J is TRBJ2-4 and V is TRBV11-2; tentative D call: TRBD1 (6 bases). The V end lost 8 bases, the J end lost 8 bases, and 16 bases lay between the germline ends. Germline V lookup: CDR1 SGHAT, CDR2 FQNNGV. The CDR3 runs 13 residues. This CDR3 is CASGFGGQYIQYF. In nucleotides, the CDR3 is TGTGCCAGCGGATTCGGTGGACAGTACATTCAGTACTTC.

Regarding this clone: Other DNA sequences from this sample encode an identical CDR3 as well. The V call is TRBV2, the J call TRBJ2-5; 9 bases fit TRBD1. CDR1 and CDR2 (germline): SNHLY, FYNNEI. The CDR3 has 13 amino acids. Germline trimming cut 4 bases from V and 4 bases from J; bases unmatched to any gene: 1. The DNA of the CDR3 is TGTGCCAGCAGTGGACAGGGGGGAGAGACCCAGTACTTC. This sequence encodes CASSGQGGETQYF.

This chain uses TRBV7-3 with TRBJ1-2; unclear D gene. The germline V and J ends were trimmed by 1 base and 8 bases, with 14 bases remaining between them. The germline V gene has CDR1 SGHTA and CDR2 FQGTGA. There are 14 residues in the CDR3. The CDR3 bases are TGTGCCAGCAGCTTAAACGCGGCGGTGAGGGGCTACACCTTC. This codes for CASSLNAAVRGYTF. The full variable domain, its missing parts supplied by reference TRBV7-3 and TRBJ1-2, is GAGVSQTPSNKVTEKGKYVELRCDPISGHTALYWYRQSLGQGPEFLIYFQGTGAADDSGLPNDRFFAVRPEGSVSTLKIQRTERGDSAVYLCASSLNAAVRGYTFGSGTRLTVV.

This clone was seen more than once but under ten times. This specimen includes other DNA sequences encoding the same CDR3. This chain connects TRBV6-5 to TRBJ2-2, with 9 bases lining up with TRBD1. CDR1 and CDR2 from the germline V gene are MNHEY and SVGAGI. The CDR3 totals 15 residues. Germline trimming cut 4 bases from V and 2 bases from J; bases unmatched to any gene: 2. For the CDR3, the DNA is TGTGCCAGCAGTTTACAGGGGGCTAACACCGGGGAGCTGTTTTTT. It specifies CASSLQGANTGELFF.

Remarks on this clone: A read error likely explains this, since a far larger clone differs by one base. The identical CDR3 is also encoded by other nucleotide sequences in the sample. The V gene is TRBV11-2, the J gene TRBJ1-1, with 8 positions matching TRBD1. The CDR3 has 13 amino acids. The ends lost 5 bases at V and 4 bases at J; junction bases unmatched: 3. In germline, CDR1 is SGHAT, CDR2 FQNNGV. The CDR3 region is CASSLTGGTEAFF. CDR3 DNA: TGTGCCAGCAGCCTAACAGGGGGCACTGAAGCTTTCTTT.

The chain carries TRBV4-2 and TRBJ2-5; TRBD2 matches at 10 bases. TRBJ2-7 matches the DNA end more closely, so the J call is doubtful. Per germline, CDR1 LGHNA and CDR2 YNFKEQ. This CDR3 contains 14 residues. CDR3 DNA sequence: TGTGCCAGCAGCCAACTAGCGGGAGACTACGAGCAGTACTTC. This gives the protein CASSQLAGDYEQYF.

This chain links TRBV15 with TRBJ2-1; D is unclear. This CDR3 has 14 amino acids. CDR1 is LNHNV and CDR2 is YYDKDF in the germline V gene (reference sequence). V was pared by 1 base and J by 5 bases, with 9 bases between. The CDR3 DNA sequence: TGTGCCACCAGCAGAGGCCGACAAGACAATGAGCAGTTCTTC. Encoded protein: CATSRGRQDNEQFF.

The sample holds a few counts of this clone. This chain connects TRBV15 to TRBJ2-1; TRBD2 agrees at 11 bases. This CDR3 comprises 15 residues. Unmatched junction bases numbered 6, after V lost 1 base and J lost 10 bases. The germline V gene encodes CDR1 LNHNV and CDR2 YYDKDF (reference sequence). The DNA for the CDR3 is TGTGCCACCAGCAGAGCTAGCGGGAGGATTTGGGAGCAGTTCTTC. This gives the protein CATSRASGRIWEQFF.

The chain couples TRBV5-4 to TRBJ1-5; weak D call: TRBD1 (6 bases). The CDR3 loop spans 15 amino acids. With 0 bases removed from V and 6 bases from J, the gap between germline ends came to 13 bases. CDR1 is SGHNT and CDR2 is YYREEE in the germline V gene (reference sequence). In DNA, the CDR3 is TGTGCCAGCAGCTTGGATGGGGGGCTGAGTCAGCCCCAGCATTTT. Amino acids: CASSLDGGLSQPQHF.

This clone was picked up one time. The chain has TRBV5-1 and TRBJ2-1; tentatively, D is TRBD2 (6 bases). This CDR3 is 15 amino acids long. CDR1 SGHRS and CDR2 YFSETQ come from the germline V gene. With 4 bases removed from V and 4 bases from J, the gap between germline ends came to 15 bases. The CDR3 sequence is CASSLDSGLYNEQFF. In DNA form, the CDR3 reads TGCGCCAGCAGCCTAGATAGCGGCCTATACAATGAGCAGTTCTTC.

As to this clone: Other nucleotide sequences in the sample specify the same CDR3. V and J are TRBV18 and TRBJ1-3; D is unresolved. The CDR3 length is 15 residues. The V end lost 2 bases, the J end lost 0 bases, and 8 bases lay between the germline ends. Germline CDR1 KGHSH, CDR2 LQKENI. CDR3 DNA sequence: TGTGCCAGCTCACCAGGTGGCAACTCTGGAAACACCATATATTTT. As protein: CASSPGGNSGNTIYF.

In the case of this clone: The same CDR3 can be traced to other DNA sequences in this sample. This rearrangement joins TRBV28 to TRBJ1-2; D is unclear. Germline-derived CDR1 and CDR2 are MDHEN and SYDVKM. The V and J ends lost 4 bases and 1 base respectively, with 1 base between them. The CDR3 has 11 amino acids. Here the CDR3 reads CASSYNYGYTF. CDR3 nucleotide sequence: TGTGCCAGCAGTTATAACTATGGCTACACCTTC.

The chain joins TRBV4-3 to TRBJ2-3, with D unresolved. Trimming removed 0 bases at V and 7 bases at J, with 11 bases between. Per the germline V gene, CDR1 is LGHNA and CDR2 is YSLEER. The CDR3 is made up of 14 amino acids. In DNA, the CDR3 is TGCGCCAGCAGCCAAGATGGTAGGGCAAATACGCAGTATTTT. Its translation: CASSQDGRANTQYF.

The genes are TRBV4-2 and TRBJ2-1; 9 bases align to TRBD2. CDR1 is LGHNA, CDR2 YNFKEQ, per germline. V lost 1 base, J lost 3 bases, and 16 bases stayed unmatched. CDR3 size: 20 residues. CDR3 protein: CASSQAVLAGFGGGYNEQFF. CDR3 nucleotide sequence: TGTGCCAGCAGCCAAGCCGTTCTAGCGGGATTTGGTGGGGGCTACAATGAGCAGTTCTTC.

The V call is TRBV19, the J call TRBJ1-4, with 7 bases aligning to TRBD1. The ends lost 7 bases at V and 17 bases at J; junction bases unmatched: 25. Per germline, CDR1 LNHDA and CDR2 SQIVND (reference sequence). This CDR3 is built from 16 residues. CDR3 DNA: TGTGCCAGTACCATAAGAGAGGCATTTCTGGGGACAGTCCGTTTTTTT. Residues: CASTIREAFLGTVRFF.

The chain combines TRBV5-4 with TRBJ1-1, with 8 positions matching TRBD1. Germline loops: CDR1 SGHNT, CDR2 YYREEE (reference sequence). The CDR3 has 14 residues. The trim removed 4 bases at V and 6 bases at J, leaving 8 bases unmatched. The CDR3 DNA follows: TGTGCCAGCAGCCCCGGACAGGGAAATCCTGAAGCTTTCTTT. This gives the protein CASSPGQGNPEAFF.

This chain connects TRBV2 to TRBJ1-1, with 9 bases aligning to TRBD1. Germline-derived CDR1 and CDR2 are SNHLY and FYNNEI. V shed 10 bases and J 5 bases; nucleotides not matched to a gene: 8. This CDR3 is built from 13 residues. CDR3 region: CATRGTGKTEAFF. The CDR3, as DNA: TGTGCCACCAGAGGGACAGGGAAAACTGAAGCTTTCTTT.

This chain connects TRBV19 to TRBJ1-5; 8 bases are a match to TRBD1. This CDR3 is built from 12 residues. Germline lookup yields CDR1 LNHDA and CDR2 SQIVND (reference sequence). V was clipped by 10 bases and J by 9 bases; unmatched bases: 8. CDR3 sequence reads: CAIGTGRGPQHF. As DNA, the CDR3 is TGTGCCATTGGGACAGGAAGGGGGCCCCAGCATTTT.

This chain uses TRBV27 with TRBJ2-2; D gene unclear. CDR3 size: 14 residues. Germline V gene lookup returns CDR1 MNHEY and CDR2 SMNVEV (reference sequence). The V and J ends lost 5 bases and 4 bases respectively, with 11 bases between them. The CDR3 DNA reads TGTGCCAGCAGTCTCGGACGGCGCACCGGGGAGCTGTTTTTT. This codes for CASSLGRRTGELFF.

A word on this clone: Other nucleotide sequences in the sample specify the same CDR3. The rearrangement links TRBV5-1 to TRBJ1-2; tentatively, D is TRBD1 (5 bases). The V gene lost 4 bases and the J gene lost 3 bases, with 10 bases spanning the gap. The CDR3 length is 13 residues. Looked up from germline, CDR1 is SGHRS and CDR2 is YFSETQ. The CDR3 DNA reads TGCGCCAGCAGCCTAACAGGCGACTATGGCTACACCTTC. It specifies CASSLTGDYGYTF.

This sequence joins TRBV18 and TRBJ1-5; D call uncertain. Germline-derived CDR1 and CDR2 are KGHSH and LQKENI. The V end was cut by 2 bases, the J end by 0 bases, with 14 bases between. CDR3 length equals 17 residues. The CDR3 loop reads CASSPSRMSNSNQPQHF. The CDR3 DNA is TGTGCCAGCTCACCATCCAGGATGTCAAATAGCAATCAGCCCCAGCATTTT.

The chain recombines TRBV4-2 with TRBJ1-5, with unresolved D. The V and J ends lost 0 bases and 0 bases respectively, with 9 bases between them. This CDR3 region has 16 residues. Per the germline V gene, CDR1 is LGHNA and CDR2 is YNFKEQ. The CDR3 loop is CASSQDATYSNQPQHF. The CDR3, as DNA: TGTGCCAGCAGCCAAGATGCCACTTATAGCAATCAGCCCCAGCATTTT.